The clone carrying this TCR beta chain was found a few times. Its antigen is unknown. Amplification of TCR alpha and beta CDR3 regions from RNA used iRepertoire nested multiplex PCR. TCRdb re-derived calls from the multiplex PCR reads in MiXCR, one entry per CDR3 protein. The repertoire holds tens of thousands of distinct CDR3 sequences, with about 23% as singletons. Germline assignment: CDR1 SGHDT and CDR2 YYEEEE. V trimming: 4 bases; J trimming: 2 bases; junction bases outside the gene matches: 13. The CDR3 extends over 17 amino acids. The sample belongs to a study of glioma-infiltrating T cells. Study observations and caveats: Above-expected tissue-blood divergence occurred in all gliomas, most in low-grade ones. Tissue and blood shared very few CDR3 sequences.

This TCR was sampled from a human donor with low-grade glioma or glioblastoma, undergoing nonglioma brain surgery, or in good health (not recorded which). Sequenced: glioma tissue, nonneoplastic brain tissue, or PBMCs (not recorded which). This chain links TRBV5-6 with TRBJ1-2; 8 bases map to TRBD1. CDR3 residues: CASSLDYRTGRNYGYTF. CDR3 bases: TGTGCCAGCAGCCTAGATTATAGGACAGGGAGGAACTATGGCTACACCTTC.